This TCR beta chain was identified during a study of PD-1 blockade in classical Hodgkin lymphoma. The germline V gene has CDR1 MNHNY and CDR2 SVGAGI (reference sequence). The CDR3 has 14 amino acids. Trimming shortened V by 2 bases and J by 0 bases, and 4 bases separated the two germline ends. Study-wide points: While CD8+ TCR diversity did not rise significantly by C4D1, CD4+ TCR diversity did. Sources of repertoire differences remain undefined, possibly disease activity or prior therapy. The study found complete responders had baseline diversity similar to newly diagnosed patients.

Notes on this clone: Its antigen remains unknown.

Time point in this sample: cycle 4 day 1 (C4D1), after five to seven weeks of nivolumab. All patients relapsed after autologous stem cell transplantation, and brentuximab vedotin exposure varied. Under best response, outcomes were complete response, partial response or progressive disease. The table came from immunoSEQ multiplex PCR; TCRdb's copy has only in-frame clones and leaves some out. The table lists over 85,000 clones, about nine tenths of them singletons. The clonotype was recovered from a human donor with classical Hodgkin lymphoma. Here the sequenced sample was peripheral blood mononuclear cells (PBMCs), taken before the fourth cycle of nivolumab. The rearrangement links TRBV6-6 to TRBJ1-4, with D uncertain. This CDR3 is CASSYSPTNEKLFF. CDR3 DNA: TGTGCCAGCAGTTACAGCCCAACTAATGAAAAACTGTTTTTT.